This TCR beta chain is from a study of T cells after yellow fever vaccination. Looking at the study overall: SMART-Seq v4 Ultra Low Input prepared libraries from low-cell fractions.

TCRdb analysed the 5' RACE reads with MiXCR anew, one entry per CDR3 protein. The data contain approximately 150,000 distinct CDR3 sequences, approximately 6.2% of them seen just once; the ten biggest clones take up about 2.8%. The germline V and J ends were trimmed by 2 bases and 1 base, with 13 bases remaining between them. From germline, CDR1 is PRHDT and CDR2 FYEKMQ (reference sequence). There are 16 residues in the CDR3. Study results and caveats: It was the secondary response that reached its peak faster, day 5 versus 15, but it was weaker. In FACS-sorted repertoires, abundant clonotypes from the bulk population could appear as contaminants. Just a small share of clonotypes turned up in the CD4 compartment as well as the CD8 compartment.

A note on this clonotype: What it binds is unknown.

The starting material was CD4+ T cells sorted from PBMCs, obtained on the day of the first yellow fever vaccination. The rearrangement uses TRBV13 and TRBJ2-3, with D tentatively TRBD1 (5 bases). The source of this sequence is a man aged 18-30 years who received the YFV17D yellow fever vaccine. The CDR3 reads CASSLRGLSGTDTQYF. CDR3 nucleotides: TGTGCCAGCAGCTTAAGGGGTCTATCTGGCACAGATACGCAGTATTTT.